Shown below are 6 T cell receptor beta chains from a single sample sequenced in a study of OX40 agonist ivuxolimab in advanced cancers. Some clones are missing from TCRdb's copy, which holds only in-frame ones; the method was immunoSEQ multiplex PCR. In the table there are roughly 61,000 clones, about 89% of which are singletons. The specimen was CD4+ or CD8+ T cells sorted from blood, collected in a trial of the OX40 agonist ivuxolimab. Receptors were obtained from an adult with an advanced solid tumor such as melanoma, head and neck, liver or kidney cancer.

This chain links TRBV4-2 with TRBJ1-2; no definite D call. Germline V CDR1 and CDR2: LGHNA, YNFKEQ. Trimming pared 0 bases from V and 4 bases from J, leaving 27 bases between. The CDR3 runs to 20 residues. This CDR3 is CASSQDRVGEIILNVYGYTF. The CDR3 nucleotides read TGTGCCAGCAGCCAAGATCGGGTCGGAGAGATCATACTTAACGTCTATGGCTACACCTTC.

This chain connects TRBV7-9 to TRBJ1-4; D is ambiguous. V was clipped by 5 bases and J by 0 bases, with 7 bases between them. Germline CDR1 is SEHNR and CDR2 is FQNEAQ (reference sequence). The CDR3 is made up of 14 amino acids. The CDR3 region is CASSIGATNEKLFF. The DNA for the CDR3 is TGTGCCAGCAGCATCGGGGCAACTAATGAAAAACTGTTTTTT.

The genes are TRBV7-9 and TRBJ1-1; D gene unclear. Trimming took off 4 bases at V and 5 bases at J, with 14 bases between the two ends. The CDR3 spans 14 residues. In germline, CDR1 is SEHNR, CDR2 FQNEAQ (reference sequence). CDR3 protein: CASSSLVSGTEAFF. The CDR3 coding sequence is TGTGCCAGCAGCTCCCTTGTTTCGGGGACTGAAGCTTTCTTT.

The rearrangement links TRBV19 to TRBJ2-1, with 11 positions matching TRBD2. The germline V gene encodes CDR1 LNHDA and CDR2 SQIVND (reference sequence). The V gene end was trimmed by 3 bases and the J gene end by 7 bases; junction bases not matched to a gene: 5. CDR3 size: 15 residues. The CDR3 here is CASSISGGAENEQFF. The CDR3 DNA reads TGTGCCAGTAGTATTAGCGGGGGGGCCGAAAATGAGCAGTTCTTC.

The chain combines TRBV5-1 with TRBJ2-1, with D possibly TRBD1 on 6 matching bases. Trimming cost V 2 bases and J 5 bases, with 14 bases left between them. Germline V CDR1 and CDR2: SGHRS, YFSETQ. This CDR3 region has 15 residues. DNA for the CDR3: TGCGCCAGCAGCTTTACAGGCTACAGGGACAATGAGCAGTTCTTC. As protein: CASSFTGYRDNEQFF.

J is TRBJ2-3 and V is TRBV9, with TRBD1 matching over 9 bases. Germline V lookup: CDR1 SGDLS, CDR2 YYNGEE. The CDR3 runs to 16 residues. V dropped 3 bases and J dropped 2; count of bases not matched to a gene: 7. The CDR3 bases are TGTGCCAGCAGCGCACAACAGGGGGCCCCCACAGATACGCAGTATTTT. Translating it yields CASSAQQGAPTDTQYF. The complete variable domain, with remaining parts taken from reference TRBV9 and TRBJ2-3, reads DSGVTQTPKHLITATGQRVTLRCSPRSGDLSVYWYQQSLDQGLQFLIQYYNGEERAKGNILERFSAQQFPDLHSELNLSSLELGDSALYFCASSAQQGAPTDTQYFGPGTRLTVL.